This T cell receptor (beta chain) was observed in a study of cytomegalovirus exposure and HLA in healthy donors. Whole-study findings and limits: Versus the roughly 700-donor mean, an Asian-associated ancestry cluster reportedly showed fewer N-insertions in a later analysis.

The germline V gene encodes CDR1 SNHLY and CDR2 FYNNEI. The CDR3 consists of 14 residues. Between the trimmed V and J ends, which lost 6 bases and 5 bases, there was a span of 16 bases. Both 60 Vbeta primers and 13 Jbeta primers went into the PCR. Profiled with immunoSEQ multiplex PCR; TCRdb holds only in-frame clones, not every one. The sample has more than 60,000 clones; roughly 73% are singletons. Note on this clone: Its antigen is undetermined.

The chain carries TRBV2 and TRBJ2-5; tentative D call: TRBD2 (5 bases). The TCR sequence derives from a male donor in good health and CMV-seropositive. Sequencing was done on a sample of PBMCs. In DNA, the CDR3 is TGTGCCAGCAGGGCAGGAGCGGCCATCGAGACCCAGTACTTC. Its translation is CASRAGAAIETQYF.